This T cell receptor (beta chain) was retrieved from a study of CD8+ T cells in alopecia areata. In the study overall: Treatment with tofacitinib (6 to 18 months) was followed by 6 months off drug. Findings and limits, study-wide: Tofacitinib delivered significant drops in scalp clonality and in expanded CD8+ clones among the top 100. One nonresponder makes the tie between baseline CD8+ expansion and response uncertain.

As concerns this clone: Its target is unknown.

This CDR3 has 13 residues. Germline V gene data show CDR1 as ENHRY and CDR2 as SYGVKD. V was trimmed by 3 bases and J by 6 bases, leaving 9 bases between them. Treatment noted: oral pan-JAK inhibitor, 5-10 mg twice daily. Extraction and reverse transcription of RNA yielded cDNA as the sequencing template. The data were produced by immunoSEQ multiplex PCR, yet TCRdb's version contains in-frame clones alone and is incomplete. The data hold under 250,000 clones, with about 58% observed a single time. Sequenced here: CD4+ T cells sorted from blood, sampled at week 4, from a patient treated with tofacitinib. The source of this sequence is a human donor with alopecia areata. This sequence joins TRBV10-3 and TRBJ2-1; D gene ambiguous. CDR3 DNA sequence: TGTGCCATCAGTGATGTCAACTTCAATGAGCAGTTCTTC. It codes for CAISDVNFNEQFF.